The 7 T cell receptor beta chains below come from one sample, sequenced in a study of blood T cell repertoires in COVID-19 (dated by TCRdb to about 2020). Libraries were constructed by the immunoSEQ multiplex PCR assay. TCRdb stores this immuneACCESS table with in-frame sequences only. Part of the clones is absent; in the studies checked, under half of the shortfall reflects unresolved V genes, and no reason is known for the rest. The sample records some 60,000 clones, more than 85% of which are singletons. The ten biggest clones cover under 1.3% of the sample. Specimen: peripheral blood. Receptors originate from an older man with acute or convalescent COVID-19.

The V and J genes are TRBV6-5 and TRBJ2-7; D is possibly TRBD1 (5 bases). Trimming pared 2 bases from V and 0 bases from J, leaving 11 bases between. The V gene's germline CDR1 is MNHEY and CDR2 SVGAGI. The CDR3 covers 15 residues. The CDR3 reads CASSYGWGSSYEQYF. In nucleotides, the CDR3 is TGTGCCAGCAGTTACGGTTGGGGCAGCTCCTACGAGCAGTACTTC.

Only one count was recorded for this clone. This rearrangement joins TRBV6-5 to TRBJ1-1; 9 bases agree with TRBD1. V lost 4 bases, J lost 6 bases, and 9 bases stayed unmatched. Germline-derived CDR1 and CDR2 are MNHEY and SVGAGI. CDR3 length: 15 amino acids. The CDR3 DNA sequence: TGTGCCAGCAGTTCGTCCGGGACAGGGCGGGCTGAAGCTTTCTTT. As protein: CASSSSGTGRAEAFF.

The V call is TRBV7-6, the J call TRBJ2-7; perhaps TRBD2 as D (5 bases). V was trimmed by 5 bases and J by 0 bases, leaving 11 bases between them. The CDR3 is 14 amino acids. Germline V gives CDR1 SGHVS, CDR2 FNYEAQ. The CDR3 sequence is CASSREYSSYEQYF. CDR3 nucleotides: TGTGCCAGCAGCCGGGAATATAGCTCCTACGAGCAGTACTTC.

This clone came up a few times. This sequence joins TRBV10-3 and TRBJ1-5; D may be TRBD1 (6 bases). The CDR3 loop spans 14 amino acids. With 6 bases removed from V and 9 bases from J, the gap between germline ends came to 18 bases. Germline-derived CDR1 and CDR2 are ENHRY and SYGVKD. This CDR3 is CAIRDQGSFGPQHF. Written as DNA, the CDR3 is TGTGCCATCAGAGATCAGGGGAGTTTCGGGCCCCAGCATTTT.

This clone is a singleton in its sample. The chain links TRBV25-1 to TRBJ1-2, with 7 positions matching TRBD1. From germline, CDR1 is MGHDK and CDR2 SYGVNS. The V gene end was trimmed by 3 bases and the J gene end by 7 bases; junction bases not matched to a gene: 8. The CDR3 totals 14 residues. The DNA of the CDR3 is TGTGCCAGCAGTGACAGGGACAGATCGCCTGGCTACACCTTC. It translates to CASSDRDRSPGYTF.

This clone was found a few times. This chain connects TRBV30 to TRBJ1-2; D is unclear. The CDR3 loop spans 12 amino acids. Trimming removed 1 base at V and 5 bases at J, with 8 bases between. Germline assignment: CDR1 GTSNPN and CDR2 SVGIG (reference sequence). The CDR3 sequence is CAWSGGPYGYTF. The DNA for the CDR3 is TGTGCCTGGAGTGGAGGGCCGTATGGCTACACCTTC.

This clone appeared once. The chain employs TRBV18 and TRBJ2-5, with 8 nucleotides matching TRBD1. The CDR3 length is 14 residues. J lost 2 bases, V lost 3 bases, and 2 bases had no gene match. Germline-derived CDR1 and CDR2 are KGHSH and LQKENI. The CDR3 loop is CASSPRTGQETQYF. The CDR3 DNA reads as TGTGCCAGCTCACCTAGGACAGGGCAAGAGACCCAGTACTTC.